Here is one T cell receptor beta chain with its context. Its antigen is as yet unknown. This entry belongs to a study of monozygotic twins with inflammatory bowel disease. Study conclusions and caveats: IBD patients showed reduced TCRbeta diversity (inverse Simpson) versus healthy co-twins.

cDNA for TCRalpha and TCRbeta was amplified by nested PCRs of roughly 17 then nine to ten cycles. TCRdb derives one entry per CDR3 protein from the 5' RACE reads, leaving out DNA. The sample data list fewer than 450,000 distinct CDR3 sequences. Whole-blood RNA isolation (total RNA) proceeded without T cell sorting. Germline V CDR1 and CDR2: SGHAT, FQNNGV. The CDR3 extends over 12 amino acids. The V call is TRBV11-2, the J call TRBJ2-7; TCRdb names TRBD2, which stays unverified in the absence of DNA. What was sequenced was blood. This receptor was taken from a human donor with ulcerative colitis or Crohn's disease, or a healthy co-twin of an affected twin (not recorded which). CDR3: CASSLGLAERYF. The variable domain in full, with the rest retrieved from reference TRBV11-2 and TRBJ2-7, is EAGVAQSPRYKIIEKRQSVAFWCNPISGHATLYWYQQILGQGPKLLIQFQNNGVVDDSQLPKDRFSAERLKGVDSTLKIQPAKLEDSAVYLCASSLGLAERYFGPGTRLTVT.